A single sample is the source of the 3 T cell receptor beta chains below, sequenced in a study of blood T cell repertoires in COVID-19. The table came from immunoSEQ multiplex PCR; TCRdb's copy has only in-frame clones and leaves some out. The sample lists around 190,000 clones; about 88% were seen once. The sample consisted of peripheral blood. These receptors were collected from a man between 50 and 59 years old with COVID-19, enrolled during active disease.

This clone showed up just a few times. V gene TRBV5-4 combines with J gene TRBJ2-3; D is possibly TRBD1 (5 bases). Germline V lookup: CDR1 SGHNT, CDR2 YYREEE (reference sequence). There are 13 residues in the CDR3. Trimming pared 5 bases from V and 4 bases from J, leaving 11 bases between. The CDR3 region is CASRFGAADTQYF. Here the CDR3 DNA reads TGTGCCAGCAGATTTGGGGCGGCAGATACGCAGTATTTT. Supplemented by reference TRBV5-4 and TRBJ2-3, the full variable domain reads ETGVTQSPTHLIKTRGQQVTLRCSSQSGHNTVSWYQQALGQGPQFIFQYYREEENGRGNFPPRFSGLQFPNYSSELNVNALELDDSALYLCASRFGAADTQYFGPGTRLTVL.

This chain connects TRBV6-6 to TRBJ1-6; the match to TRBD1 covers 7 bases. The CDR3 has 13 residues. CDR1 is MNHNY, CDR2 SVGAGI, per germline (reference sequence). V was clipped by 10 bases and J by 7 bases; unmatched bases: 7. The CDR3 region has the DNA TGTGCCACCCTAAGGACAGGCAATTCACCCCTCCACTTT. Encoded protein: CATLRTGNSPLHF.

The chain recombines TRBV20-1 with TRBJ2-1; TRBD2 matches at 7 bases. Trimming cost V 3 bases and J 9 bases; bases outside gene matches: 8. Germline values: CDR1 DFQATT, CDR2 SNEGSKA (reference sequence). This CDR3 comprises 13 residues. CDR3: CSASAGVRGEQFF. The CDR3 nucleotides are TGCAGTGCTAGTGCGGGAGTTCGGGGTGAGCAGTTCTTC.